This entry lists 3 T cell receptor beta chains sequenced from one sample in a study of identical twins. In TCRdb, the 5' RACE reads were re-called with MiXCR into one record per CDR3 protein. The top ten clones hold 10% to 15% of a sample with a few hundred thousand distinct CDR3 sequences, around a sixth of them seen once. The specimen sequenced was naive T cells sorted from blood. The source of these receptors is a man aged 50-60 years in good health.

Remarks on this clonotype: Relative to the germline gene, one junction end is altered; a read error may explain this. The chain has TRBV6-1 and TRBJ1-3, with D uncertain. The germline V gene has CDR1 MNHNS and CDR2 SASEGT. The CDR3 length is 15 residues. CDR3 in amino acids: CASSESLSSGNTVYF. As DNA, the CDR3 is TGTGCCAGCAGTGAAAGCTTGAGCTCTGGAAACACCGTATATTTT.

This clonotype was counted only a few times. The chain couples TRBV6-1 to TRBJ2-5, with TRBD2 identical over 10 bases. The ends lost 5 bases at V and 5 bases at J; junction bases unmatched: 5. The CDR3 loop spans 14 amino acids. Germline V gives CDR1 MNHNS, CDR2 SASEGT. CDR3 sequence reads: CASSPSGSHETQYF. The CDR3 nucleotides read TGTGCCAGCAGTCCTAGCGGGAGCCACGAGACCCAGTACTTC.

V gene TRBV10-2 combines with J gene TRBJ2-3, with no clear D. The V end lost 3 bases, the J end lost 2 bases, and 12 bases lay between the germline ends. From germline, CDR1 is WSHSY and CDR2 SAAADI. This CDR3 is 15 amino acids long. CDR3 sequence: CASSEPHKPTDTQYF. CDR3 in DNA: TGCGCCAGCAGTGAACCCCACAAACCCACAGATACGCAGTATTTT.